This section outlines one TCR beta chain sequence together with its context. The antigen remains undetermined. This entry is derived from a study of cytomegalovirus exposure and HLA in healthy donors. Study-wide findings and caveats: A previous analysis found most TCR beta V segments productive roughly 87% or roughly 30% of the time.

Primers included in the PCR were 60 Vbeta and 13 Jbeta primers. Measured with immunoSEQ multiplex PCR; TCRdb has only the in-frame clones, and not every one. The table shows about 94,000 clones, with approximately 72% occurring only once. The source is a man between 40 and 49 years old in good health and CMV-seropositive. Sequenced sample: PBMCs.

The CDR3 region has the DNA TGCGCCAGCAGCCAAGATGCCGGACAGGGGCCCTACGAGCAGTACTTC. Protein sequence: CASSQDAGQGPYEQYF. This chain connects TRBV4-1 to TRBJ2-7, with TRBD1 matching 9 bases. The CDR3 is made up of 16 amino acids. CDR1 is MGHRA and CDR2 is YSYEKL in the germline V gene. J gave up 2 bases and V 0 bases, and 5 bases lay outside the gene matches.